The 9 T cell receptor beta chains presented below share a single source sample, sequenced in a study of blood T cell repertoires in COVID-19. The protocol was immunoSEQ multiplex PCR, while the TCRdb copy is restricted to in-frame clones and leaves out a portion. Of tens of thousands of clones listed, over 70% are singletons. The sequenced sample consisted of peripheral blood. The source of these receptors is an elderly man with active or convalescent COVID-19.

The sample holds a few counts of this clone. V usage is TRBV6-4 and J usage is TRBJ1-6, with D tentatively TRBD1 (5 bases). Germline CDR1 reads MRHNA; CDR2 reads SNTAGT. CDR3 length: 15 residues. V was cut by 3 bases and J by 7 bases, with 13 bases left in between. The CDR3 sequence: CASSDGGAWNSPLHF. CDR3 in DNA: TGTGCCAGCAGTGATGGAGGGGCTTGGAATTCACCCCTCCACTTT.

The CDR3 DNA follows: TGTGCCAGCAGTTGGGGACAGACAGATAATTCACCCCTCCACTTT. Protein product: CASSWGQTDNSPLHF. This chain links TRBV6-6 with TRBJ1-6, with TRBD1 matching over 7 bases. J was trimmed by 5 bases and V by 4 bases; bases with no gene match: 5. The V gene's germline CDR1 is MNHNY and CDR2 SVGAGI (reference sequence). The CDR3 runs to 15 residues.

CDR3 DNA: TGTGCCAGCAGTATCAGCTCTGGGGCCAACGTCCTGACTTTC. Its translation is CASSISSGANVLTF. The chain couples TRBV6-5 to TRBJ2-6; D ambiguous. The CDR3 sequence is 14 residues long. V lost 5 bases and J lost 0, with 5 bases in between. Germline assignment: CDR1 MNHEY and CDR2 SVGAGI.

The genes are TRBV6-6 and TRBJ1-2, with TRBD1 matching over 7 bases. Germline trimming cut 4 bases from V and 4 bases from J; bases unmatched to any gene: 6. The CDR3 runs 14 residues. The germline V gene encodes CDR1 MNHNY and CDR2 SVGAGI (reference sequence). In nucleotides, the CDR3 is TGTGCCAGCAGTTTAATTCGGGACAGCTATGGCTACACCTTC. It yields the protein CASSLIRDSYGYTF.

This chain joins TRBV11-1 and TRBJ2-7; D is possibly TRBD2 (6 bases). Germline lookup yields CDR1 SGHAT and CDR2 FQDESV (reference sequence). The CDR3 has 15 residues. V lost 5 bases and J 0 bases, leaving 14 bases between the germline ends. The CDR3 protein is CASSPWGVSSYEQYF. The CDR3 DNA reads TGTGCCAGCAGCCCCTGGGGGGTGAGCTCCTACGAGCAGTACTTC.

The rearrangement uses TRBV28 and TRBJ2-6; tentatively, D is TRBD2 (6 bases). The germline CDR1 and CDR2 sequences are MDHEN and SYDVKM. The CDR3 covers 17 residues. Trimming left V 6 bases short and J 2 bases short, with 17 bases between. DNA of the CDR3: TGTGCCAGCAGCTCCTATAGCGGAAGCCCTGGGGCCAACGTCCTGACTTTC. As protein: CASSSYSGSPGANVLTF.

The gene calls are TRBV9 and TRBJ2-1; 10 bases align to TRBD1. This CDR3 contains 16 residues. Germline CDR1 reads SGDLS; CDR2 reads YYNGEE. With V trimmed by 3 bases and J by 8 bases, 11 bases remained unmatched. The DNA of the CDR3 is TGTGCCAGCAGCGCGAACCCGGGACAGGGGAGGTATGAGCAGTTCTTC. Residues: CASSANPGQGRYEQFF. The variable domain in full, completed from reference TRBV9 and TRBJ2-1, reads DSGVTQTPKHLITATGQRVTLRCSPRSGDLSVYWYQQSLDQGLQFLIQYYNGEERAKGNILERFSAQQFPDLHSELNLSSLELGDSALYFCASSANPGQGRYEQFFGPGTRLTVL.

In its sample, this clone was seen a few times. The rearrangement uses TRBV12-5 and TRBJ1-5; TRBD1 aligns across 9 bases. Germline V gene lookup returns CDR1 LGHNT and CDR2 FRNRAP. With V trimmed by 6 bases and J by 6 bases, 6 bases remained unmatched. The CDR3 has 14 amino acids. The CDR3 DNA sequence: TGTGCTAGTGGAGCCGGGACAGGGACTCAGCCCCAGCATTTT. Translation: CASGAGTGTQPQHF.

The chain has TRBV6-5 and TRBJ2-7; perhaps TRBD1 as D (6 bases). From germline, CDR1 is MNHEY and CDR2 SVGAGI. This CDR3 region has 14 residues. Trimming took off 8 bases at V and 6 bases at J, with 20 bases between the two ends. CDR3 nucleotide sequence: TGTGCCAGCGCGAGGGGGTATGTTTACGGCGAGCAGTACTTC. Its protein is CASARGYVYGEQYF.